The 8 T cell receptor beta chains reported below all come from one sample, sequenced in a study of cytomegalovirus exposure and HLA in healthy donors. The PCR made use of 60 Vbeta and 13 Jbeta primers. Here immunoSEQ multiplex PCR was the method, and the copy in TCRdb shows in-frame clones only, minus some. The sample lists about 140,000 clones, 80% seen once, with around 2.5% in the top ten. The sample taken for sequencing was PBMCs. The receptors derive from a man aged 50-59 years in good health and CMV-seronegative.

This rearrangement joins TRBV19 to TRBJ2-3, with 7 bases lining up with TRBD1. Germline lookup yields CDR1 LNHDA and CDR2 SQIVND (reference sequence). V was clipped by 9 bases and J by 4 bases; unmatched bases: 7. There are 13 residues in the CDR3. For the CDR3, the DNA is TGTGCCAGCGGAGGACAGGTCCCAGATACGCAGTATTTT. It specifies CASGGQVPDTQYF.

This clone has only one observation. The rearrangement joins TRBV18 to TRBJ2-5; D is possibly TRBD1 (5 bases). CDR1 is KGHSH and CDR2 is LQKENI in the germline V gene. The CDR3 contains 15 residues. V shed 5 bases and J shed 2 bases, with 15 bases lying between them. The CDR3 DNA sequence: TGTGCCAGCTCAGGGGCCGCTAACAATCAAGAGACCCAGTACTTC. Translated, it gives CASSGAANNQETQYF.

The V and J genes are TRBV5-1 and TRBJ1-6; the D gene is possibly TRBD1 (6 bases). CDR1 is SGHRS, CDR2 YFSETQ, per germline. This CDR3 contains 15 residues. Trimming took 1 base from V and 8 from J, leaving 13 bases between them. CDR3 DNA: TGCGCCAGCAGCTTGCCGACAGGAAACTATTCACCCCTCCACTTT. The encoded protein is CASSLPTGNYSPLHF. Looking up the rest from reference TRBV5-1 and TRBJ1-6 gives the full variable domain: KAGVTQTPRYLIKTRGQQVTLSCSPISGHRSVSWYQQTPGQGLQFLFEYFSETQRNKGNFPGRFSGRQFSNSRSEMNVSTLELGDSALYLCASSLPTGNYSPLHFGNGTRLTVT.

The chain couples TRBV5-1 to TRBJ2-5; 7 bases are shared with TRBD1. Looked up from germline, CDR1 is SGHRS and CDR2 is YFSETQ. The CDR3 covers 13 residues. Trimming at V came to 2 bases and at J to 7 bases, leaving 5 bases not matched to a gene. The CDR3 here is CASSFRDSRTQYF. The DNA of the CDR3 is TGCGCCAGCAGCTTCCGGGACAGCCGGACCCAGTACTTC. The whole variable domain, filled in from reference TRBV5-1 and TRBJ2-5, reads KAGVTQTPRYLIKTRGQQVTLSCSPISGHRSVSWYQQTPGQGLQFLFEYFSETQRNKGNFPGRFSGRQFSNSRSEMNVSTLELGDSALYLCASSFRDSRTQYFGPGTRLLVL.

This rearrangement joins TRBV15 to TRBJ2-7, with D possibly being TRBD1 (5 bases). Germline V lookup: CDR1 LNHNV, CDR2 YYDKDF (reference sequence). V dropped 1 base and J dropped 6 bases, with 16 bases sitting between them. This CDR3 spans 15 amino acids. The CDR3, as DNA: TGTGCCACCAGCAGAGGGCTACAAGGGGTGGGCGAGCAGTACTTC. It translates to CATSRGLQGVGEQYF.

V is TRBV27 and J is TRBJ2-5, with D unclear. Germline assignment: CDR1 MNHEY and CDR2 SMNVEV (reference sequence). This CDR3 spans 13 amino acids. Trimming left V 3 bases short and J 5 bases short, with 10 bases between. Here the CDR3 reads CASSFGRWETQYF. DNA of the CDR3: TGTGCCAGCAGTTTTGGCAGATGGGAGACCCAGTACTTC.

The chain is built from TRBV5-1 and TRBJ2-1; TRBD2 matches 12 bases. The CDR3 has 15 residues. The V gene's germline CDR1 is SGHRS and CDR2 YFSETQ. V lost 2 bases, J lost 8 bases, and 5 bases stayed unmatched. CDR3 DNA: TGCGCCAGCAGCTTAAGACTAGCGGGAGAGTATGAGCAGTTCTTC. Protein: CASSLRLAGEYEQFF.

The genes are TRBV7-3 and TRBJ1-1; 8 bases agree with TRBD1. With 5 bases clipped from V and 4 bases from J, the junction kept 3 bases outside the gene matches. The germline gives CDR1 SGHTA, CDR2 FQGTGA. The CDR3 length is 13 residues. The CDR3 loop reads CASSPQGATEAFF. The CDR3 DNA sequence: TGTGCCAGCAGCCCTCAGGGGGCCACTGAAGCTTTCTTT.